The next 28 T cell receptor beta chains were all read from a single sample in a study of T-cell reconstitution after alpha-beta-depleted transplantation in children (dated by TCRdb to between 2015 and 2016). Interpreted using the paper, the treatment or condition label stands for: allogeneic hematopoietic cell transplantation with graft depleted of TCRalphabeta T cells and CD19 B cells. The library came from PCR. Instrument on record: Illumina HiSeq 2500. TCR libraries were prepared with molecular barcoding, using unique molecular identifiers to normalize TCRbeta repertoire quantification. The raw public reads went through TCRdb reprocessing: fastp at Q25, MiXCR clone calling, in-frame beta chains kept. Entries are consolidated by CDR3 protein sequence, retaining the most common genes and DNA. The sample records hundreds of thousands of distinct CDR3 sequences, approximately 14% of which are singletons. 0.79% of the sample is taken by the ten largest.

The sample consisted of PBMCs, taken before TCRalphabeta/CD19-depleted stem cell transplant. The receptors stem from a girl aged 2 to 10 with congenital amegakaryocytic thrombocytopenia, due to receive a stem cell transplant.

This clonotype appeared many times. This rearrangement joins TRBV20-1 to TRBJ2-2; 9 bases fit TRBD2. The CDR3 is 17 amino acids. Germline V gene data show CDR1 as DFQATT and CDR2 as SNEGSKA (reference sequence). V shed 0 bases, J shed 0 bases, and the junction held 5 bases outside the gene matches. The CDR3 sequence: CSARDLVAGANTGELFF. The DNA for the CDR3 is TGCAGTGCTAGAGATCTAGTAGCGGGGGCGAACACCGGGGAGCTGTTTTTT.

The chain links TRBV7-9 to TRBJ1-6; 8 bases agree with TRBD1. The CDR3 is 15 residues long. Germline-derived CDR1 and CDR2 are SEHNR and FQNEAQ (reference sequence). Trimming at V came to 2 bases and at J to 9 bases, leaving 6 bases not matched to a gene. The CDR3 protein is CASSLPRQGSSPLHF. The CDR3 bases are TGTGCCAGCAGCTTACCGCGACAGGGGAGTTCACCCCTCCACTTT.

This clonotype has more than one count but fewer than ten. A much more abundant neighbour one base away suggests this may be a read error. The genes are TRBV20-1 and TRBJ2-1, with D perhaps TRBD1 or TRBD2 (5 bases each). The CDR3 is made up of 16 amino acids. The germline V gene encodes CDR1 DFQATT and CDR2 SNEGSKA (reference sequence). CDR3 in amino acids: CCARRVGERSYNEQFF. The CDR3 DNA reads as TGCTGTGCGAGAAGAGTGGGGGAGAGATCCTACAATGAGCAGTTCTTC.

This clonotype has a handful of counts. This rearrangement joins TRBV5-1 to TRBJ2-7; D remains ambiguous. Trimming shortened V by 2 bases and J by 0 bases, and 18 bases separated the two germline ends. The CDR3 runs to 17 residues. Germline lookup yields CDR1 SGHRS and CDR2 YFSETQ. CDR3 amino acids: CASSFSVAAIPSYEQYF. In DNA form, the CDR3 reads TGCGCCAGCAGCTTTAGTGTTGCAGCAATTCCCTCCTACGAGCAGTACTTC.

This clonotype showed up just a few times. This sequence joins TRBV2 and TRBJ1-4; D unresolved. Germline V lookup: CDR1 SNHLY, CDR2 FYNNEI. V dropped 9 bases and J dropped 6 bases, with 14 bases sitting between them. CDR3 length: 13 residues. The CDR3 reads CASTLERDEKLFF. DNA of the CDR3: TGTGCCAGTACATTAGAAAGGGATGAAAAACTGTTTTTT.

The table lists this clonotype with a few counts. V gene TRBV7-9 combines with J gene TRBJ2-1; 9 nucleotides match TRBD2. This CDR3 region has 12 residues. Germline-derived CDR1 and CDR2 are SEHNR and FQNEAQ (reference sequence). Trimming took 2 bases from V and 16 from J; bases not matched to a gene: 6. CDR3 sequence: CASSLNSGRIFF. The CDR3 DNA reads TGTGCCAGCAGCTTAAATAGCGGGAGAATTTTCTTC. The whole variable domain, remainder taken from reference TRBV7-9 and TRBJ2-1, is DTGVSQNPRHKITKRGQNVTFRCDPISEHNRLYWYRQTLGQGPEFLTYFQNEAQLEKSRLLSDRFSAERPKGSFSTLEIQRTEQGDSAMYLCASSLNSGRIFFGPGTRLTVL.

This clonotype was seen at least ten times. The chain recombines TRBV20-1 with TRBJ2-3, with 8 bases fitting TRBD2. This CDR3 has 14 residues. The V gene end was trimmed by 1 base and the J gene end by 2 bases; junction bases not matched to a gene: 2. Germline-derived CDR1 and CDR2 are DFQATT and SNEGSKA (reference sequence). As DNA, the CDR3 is TGCAGTGCTAGAGTAGCGGGAAACACAGATACGCAGTATTTT. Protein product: CSARVAGNTDTQYF.

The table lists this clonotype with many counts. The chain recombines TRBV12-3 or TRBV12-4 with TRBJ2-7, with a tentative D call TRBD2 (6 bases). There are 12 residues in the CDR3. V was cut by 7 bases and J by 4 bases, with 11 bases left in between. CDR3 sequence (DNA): TGTGCCAGCAATCGTCGGGGGTACGAGCAGTACTTC. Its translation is CASNRRGYEQYF.

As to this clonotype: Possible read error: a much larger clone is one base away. Written as DNA, the CDR3 is TGTGCCAGCAGCTTAATTCATGGACAGGACTACGATCAGTACTTC. Amino acids: CASSLIHGQDYDQYF. The chain carries TRBV11-2 and TRBJ2-7, with D perhaps matching TRBD1 (7 bases). Germline CDR1 and CDR2: SGHAT and FQNNGV. The CDR3 runs 15 residues.

CDR3 DNA: TGTGCCAGCAGCCAAGAGGTGGGTAGGAATGAGCAGTTCTTC. It specifies CASSQEVGRNEQFF. The chain carries TRBV3-1 and TRBJ2-1; D not resolved. Deletions cut 0 bases from V and 7 bases from J, with 10 bases between. This CDR3 is 14 amino acids long. Germline V gene sequence: CDR1 LGHDT, CDR2 YNNKEL (reference sequence).

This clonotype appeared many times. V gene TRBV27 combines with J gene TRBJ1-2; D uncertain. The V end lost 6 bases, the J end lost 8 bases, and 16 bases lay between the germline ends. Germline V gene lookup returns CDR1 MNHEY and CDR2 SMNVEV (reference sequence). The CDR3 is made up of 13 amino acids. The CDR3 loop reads CASSPSDVGGYTF. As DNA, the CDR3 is TGTGCCAGCAGCCCTTCGGACGTCGGCGGCTACACCTTC.

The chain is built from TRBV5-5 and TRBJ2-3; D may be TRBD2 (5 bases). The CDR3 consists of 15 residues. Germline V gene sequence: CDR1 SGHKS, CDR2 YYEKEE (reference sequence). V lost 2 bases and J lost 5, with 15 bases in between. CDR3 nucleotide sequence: TGTGCCAGCAGCTTTAGAGGGAGTAAAATAGATACGCAGTATTTT. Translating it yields CASSFRGSKIDTQYF.

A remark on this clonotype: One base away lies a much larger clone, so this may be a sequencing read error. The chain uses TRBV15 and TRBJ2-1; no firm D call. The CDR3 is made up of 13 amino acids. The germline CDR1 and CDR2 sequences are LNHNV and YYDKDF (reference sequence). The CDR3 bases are TGTGCCACCAGCAGGGCCGCGTACACTGAGCAGTTCTTC. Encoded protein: CATSRAAYTEQFF.

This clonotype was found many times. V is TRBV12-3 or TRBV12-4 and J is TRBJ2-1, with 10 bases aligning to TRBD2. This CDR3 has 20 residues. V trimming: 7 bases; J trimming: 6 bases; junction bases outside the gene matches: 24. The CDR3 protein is CASTSRLRGLQAGGSNEQFF. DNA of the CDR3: TGTGCCAGCACTTCCCGACTCAGGGGGCTCCAAGCGGGAGGGAGCAATGAGCAGTTCTTC.

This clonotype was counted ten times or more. The CDR3 loop reads CSARKVGGASYGYTF. DNA for the CDR3: TGCAGTGCTAGGAAAGTGGGGGGCGCTTCCTATGGCTACACCTTC. The rearrangement uses TRBV20-1 and TRBJ1-2; D may be TRBD1 (6 bases). There are 15 residues in the CDR3. Germline CDR1 reads DFQATT; CDR2 reads SNEGSKA (reference sequence). V lost 3 bases, J lost 4 bases, and 18 bases lay in between.

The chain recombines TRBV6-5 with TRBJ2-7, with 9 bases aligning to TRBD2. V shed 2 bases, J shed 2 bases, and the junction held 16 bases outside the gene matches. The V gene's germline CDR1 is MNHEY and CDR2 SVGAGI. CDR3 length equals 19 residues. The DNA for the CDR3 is TGTGCCAGCAGTTACAGAGGCCGAAAGACTAGCGGACGCCCCTACGAGCAGTACTTC. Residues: CASSYRGRKTSGRPYEQYF.

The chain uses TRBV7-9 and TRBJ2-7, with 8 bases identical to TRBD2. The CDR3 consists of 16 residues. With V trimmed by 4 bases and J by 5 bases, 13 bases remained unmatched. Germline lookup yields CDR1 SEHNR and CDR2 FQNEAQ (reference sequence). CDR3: CASSSYTGTRTNEQYF. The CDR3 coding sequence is TGTGCCAGCAGCTCCTACACCGGGACTAGGACCAACGAGCAGTACTTC.

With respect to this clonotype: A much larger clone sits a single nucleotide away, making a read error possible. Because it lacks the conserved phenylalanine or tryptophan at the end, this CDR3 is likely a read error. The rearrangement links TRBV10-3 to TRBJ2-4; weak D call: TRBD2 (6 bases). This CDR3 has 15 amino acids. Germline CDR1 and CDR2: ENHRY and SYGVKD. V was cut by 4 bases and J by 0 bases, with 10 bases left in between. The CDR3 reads CAISAGLLAKNIQYY. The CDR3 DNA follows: TGTGCCATCAGTGCGGGACTGCTAGCCAAAAACATTCAGTACTAC.

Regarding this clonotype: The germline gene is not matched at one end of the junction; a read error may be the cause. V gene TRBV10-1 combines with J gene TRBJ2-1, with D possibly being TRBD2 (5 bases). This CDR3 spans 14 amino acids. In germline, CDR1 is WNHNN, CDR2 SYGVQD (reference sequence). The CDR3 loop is CACSTSRSYNEQFF. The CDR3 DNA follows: TGCGCCTGCAGTACTAGTCGGTCCTACAATGAGCAGTTCTTC.

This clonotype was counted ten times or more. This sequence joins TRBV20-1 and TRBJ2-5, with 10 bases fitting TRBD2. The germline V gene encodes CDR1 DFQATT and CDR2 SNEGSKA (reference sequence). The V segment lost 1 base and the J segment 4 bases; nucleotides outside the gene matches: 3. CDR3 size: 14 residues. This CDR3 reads CSARVLAGVETQYF. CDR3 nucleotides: TGCAGTGCTAGAGTGCTAGCGGGAGTAGAGACCCAGTACTTC.

This CDR3 is CASSLSAGTGHEQYF. DNA for the CDR3: TGTGCCAGCAGTTTATCCGCCGGGACAGGGCACGAGCAGTACTTC. J is TRBJ2-7 and V is TRBV27; 9 bases match TRBD1. Losses at the gene ends were 0 bases for V and 5 bases for J; bases not matched to a gene: 5. CDR1 is MNHEY, CDR2 SMNVEV, per germline (reference sequence). The CDR3 totals 15 residues.

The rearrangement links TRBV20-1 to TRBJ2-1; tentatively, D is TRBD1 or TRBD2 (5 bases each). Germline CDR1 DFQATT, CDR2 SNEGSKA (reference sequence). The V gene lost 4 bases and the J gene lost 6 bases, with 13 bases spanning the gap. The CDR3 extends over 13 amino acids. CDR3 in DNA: TGCAGTGCTAAGACCGGGACGAGCAATGAGCAGTTCTTC. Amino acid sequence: CSAKTGTSNEQFF.

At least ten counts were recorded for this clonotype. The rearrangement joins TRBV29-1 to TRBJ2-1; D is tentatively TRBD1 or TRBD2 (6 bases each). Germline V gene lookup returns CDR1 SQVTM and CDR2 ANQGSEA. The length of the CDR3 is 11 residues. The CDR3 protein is CSLGGGNEQFF. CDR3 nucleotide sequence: TGCAGTCTAGGGGGAGGCAATGAGCAGTTCTTC.

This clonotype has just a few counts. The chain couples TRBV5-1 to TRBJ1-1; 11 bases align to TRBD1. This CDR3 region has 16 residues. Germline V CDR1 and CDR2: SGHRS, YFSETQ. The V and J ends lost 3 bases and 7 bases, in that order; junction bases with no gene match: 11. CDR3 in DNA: TGCGCCAGCAGCTCGACGATAGGACAGGGGGCCGGTGAAGCTTTCTTT. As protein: CASSSTIGQGAGEAFF.

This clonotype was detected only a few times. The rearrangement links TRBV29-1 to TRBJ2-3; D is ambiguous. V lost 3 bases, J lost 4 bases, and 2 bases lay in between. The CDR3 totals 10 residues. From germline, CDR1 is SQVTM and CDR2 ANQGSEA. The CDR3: CSVDSDTQYF. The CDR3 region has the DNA TGCAGCGTTGATTCAGATACGCAGTATTTT.

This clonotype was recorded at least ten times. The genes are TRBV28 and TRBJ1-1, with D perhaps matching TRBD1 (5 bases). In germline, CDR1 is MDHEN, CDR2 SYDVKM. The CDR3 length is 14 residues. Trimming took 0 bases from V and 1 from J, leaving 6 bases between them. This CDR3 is CASSLWDKNTEAFF. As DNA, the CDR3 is TGTGCCAGCAGTTTATGGGACAAGAACACTGAAGCTTTCTTT.

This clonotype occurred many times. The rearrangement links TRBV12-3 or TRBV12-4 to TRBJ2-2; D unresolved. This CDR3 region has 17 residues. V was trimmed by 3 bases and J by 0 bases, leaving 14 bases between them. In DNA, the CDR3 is TGTGCCAGCAGTTTGGATCTGAGACCGGCGAACACCGGGGAGCTGTTTTTT. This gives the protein CASSLDLRPANTGELFF.

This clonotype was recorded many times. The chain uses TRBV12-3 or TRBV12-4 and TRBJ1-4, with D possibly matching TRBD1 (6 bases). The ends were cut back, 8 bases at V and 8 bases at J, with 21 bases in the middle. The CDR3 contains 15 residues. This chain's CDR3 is CASGVVAGALEKLFF. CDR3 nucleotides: TGTGCCAGCGGTGTCGTCGCGGGGGCGTTGGAAAAACTGTTTTTT.